This entry lists 3 T cell receptor beta chains sequenced from one sample in a study of blood T cell repertoires in COVID-19. Sequencing was performed with immunoSEQ multiplex PCR; in TCRdb, only in-frame clones are kept and a portion is missing. The sample contains a few hundred thousand clones, 80% to 95% of which appear only once. Sequencing input: peripheral blood. Receptors were obtained from a young adult with COVID-19, enrolled during active disease.

The CDR3 protein is CASSQGGRGEQYF. CDR3 in DNA: TGTGCCAGCAGTCAGGGGGGCAGGGGAGAGCAGTACTTC. The chain combines TRBV6-5 with TRBJ2-7; a weak D match, TRBD1 (7 bases). This CDR3 spans 13 amino acids. With 5 bases removed from V and 7 bases from J, the gap between germline ends came to 15 bases. CDR1 is MNHEY and CDR2 is SVGAGI in the germline V gene.

The CDR3 loop reads CAISGGSGETQYF. DNA of the CDR3: TGTGCCATCAGCGGGGGAAGTGGAGAGACCCAGTACTTC. The V gene is TRBV10-3, the J gene TRBJ2-5; TRBD2 might be the D (6 bases). V was shortened by 6 bases and J by 4 bases, with 12 bases between the two germline ends. CDR1 is ENHRY, CDR2 SYGVKD, per germline. The CDR3 spans 13 residues.

The rearrangement joins TRBV7-9 to TRBJ2-2; 9 bases fit TRBD1. The CDR3 extends over 13 amino acids. The germline CDR1 and CDR2 sequences are SEHNR and FQNEAQ (reference sequence). Trimming took 11 bases from V and 1 from J; bases not matched to a gene: 2. The DNA for the CDR3 is TGTGCCTGGACAGGGGAGAACACCGGGGAGCTGTTTTTT. It yields the protein CAWTGENTGELFF. Filled out from reference TRBV7-9 and TRBJ2-2, the complete variable domain reads DTGVSQNPRHKITKRGQNVTFRCDPISEHNRLYWYRQTLGQGPEFLTYFQNEAQLEKSRLLSDRFSAERPKGSFSTLEIQRTEQGDSAMYLCAWTGENTGELFFGEGSRLTVL.